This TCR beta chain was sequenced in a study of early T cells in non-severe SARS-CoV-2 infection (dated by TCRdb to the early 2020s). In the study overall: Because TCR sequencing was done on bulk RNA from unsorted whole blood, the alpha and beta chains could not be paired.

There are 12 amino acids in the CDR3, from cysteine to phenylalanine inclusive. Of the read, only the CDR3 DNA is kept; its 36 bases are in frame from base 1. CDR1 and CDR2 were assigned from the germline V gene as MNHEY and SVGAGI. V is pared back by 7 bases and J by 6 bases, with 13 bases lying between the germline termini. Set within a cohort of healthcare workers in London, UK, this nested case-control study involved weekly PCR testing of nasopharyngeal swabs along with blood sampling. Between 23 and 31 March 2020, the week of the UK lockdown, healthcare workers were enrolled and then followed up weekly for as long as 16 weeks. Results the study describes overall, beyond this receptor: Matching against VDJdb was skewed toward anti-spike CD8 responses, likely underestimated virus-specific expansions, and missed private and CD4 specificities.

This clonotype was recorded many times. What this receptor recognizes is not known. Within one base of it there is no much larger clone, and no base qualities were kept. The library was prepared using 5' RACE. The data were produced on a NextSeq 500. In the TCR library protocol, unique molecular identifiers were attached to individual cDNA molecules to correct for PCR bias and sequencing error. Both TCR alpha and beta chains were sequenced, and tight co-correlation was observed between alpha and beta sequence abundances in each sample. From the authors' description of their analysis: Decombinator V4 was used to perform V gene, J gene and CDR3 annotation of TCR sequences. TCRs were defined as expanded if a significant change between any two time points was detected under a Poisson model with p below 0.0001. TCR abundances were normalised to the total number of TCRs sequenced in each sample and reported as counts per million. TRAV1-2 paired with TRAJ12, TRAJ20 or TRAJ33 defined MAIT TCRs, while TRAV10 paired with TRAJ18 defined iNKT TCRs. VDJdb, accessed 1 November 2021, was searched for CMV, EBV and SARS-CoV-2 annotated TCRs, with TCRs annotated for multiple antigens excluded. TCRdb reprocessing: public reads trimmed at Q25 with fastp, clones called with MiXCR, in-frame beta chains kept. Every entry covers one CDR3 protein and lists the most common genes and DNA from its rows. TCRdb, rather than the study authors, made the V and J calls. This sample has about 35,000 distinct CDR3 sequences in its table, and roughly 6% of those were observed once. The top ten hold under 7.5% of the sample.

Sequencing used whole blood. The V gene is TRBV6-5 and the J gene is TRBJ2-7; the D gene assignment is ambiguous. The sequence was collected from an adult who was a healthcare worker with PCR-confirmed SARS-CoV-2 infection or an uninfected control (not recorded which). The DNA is TGTGCCAGCATAAACCGCCGATTCGAGCAGTACTTC. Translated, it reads CASINRRFEQYF.